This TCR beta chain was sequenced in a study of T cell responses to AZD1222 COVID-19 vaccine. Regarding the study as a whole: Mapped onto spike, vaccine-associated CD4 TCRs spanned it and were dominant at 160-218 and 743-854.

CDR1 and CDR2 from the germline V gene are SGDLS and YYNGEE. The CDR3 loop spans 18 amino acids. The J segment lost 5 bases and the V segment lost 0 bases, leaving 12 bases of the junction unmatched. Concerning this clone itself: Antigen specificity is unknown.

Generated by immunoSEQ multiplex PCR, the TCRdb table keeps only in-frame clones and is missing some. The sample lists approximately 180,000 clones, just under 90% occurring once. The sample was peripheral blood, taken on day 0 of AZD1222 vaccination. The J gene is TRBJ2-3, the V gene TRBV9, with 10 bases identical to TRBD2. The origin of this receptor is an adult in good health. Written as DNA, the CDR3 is TGTGCCAGCAGCGTAGTTCCTAGCGGGAGTAACGGGGAAGATACGCAGTATTTT. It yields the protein CASSVVPSGSNGEDTQYF. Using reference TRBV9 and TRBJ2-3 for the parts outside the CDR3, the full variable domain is DSGVTQTPKHLITATGQRVTLRCSPRSGDLSVYWYQQSLDQGLQFLIQYYNGEERAKGNILERFSAQQFPDLHSELNLSSLELGDSALYFCASSVVPSGSNGEDTQYFGPGTRLTVL.